The clone carrying this TCR beta chain was observed at least ten times. Antigen: not known. Libraries for TCR beta were made by quantitative 5'-RACE with molecular barcodes. TCRdb recomputed calls from the 5' RACE reads with MiXCR, one row per CDR3 protein. The table has under 250,000 distinct CDR3 sequences, roughly 26% seen once. The sample originates from a study of CD8 T cells in ankylosing spondylitis. Points from the study as a whole: Blood of patients with ankylosing spondylitis appeared to be characterized by a TCR beta motif of several highly homologous variants. Some of the motif variants had earlier been found in reactive arthritis patients' fluid and blood. Matched synovial fluid from ankylosing spondylitis patients was reported to be enriched for disease-linked clones.

Sequenced material: blood, either unsorted or a sorted T cell fraction (not recorded which). The receptor's source is a male donor with ankylosing spondylitis or in good health (not recorded which).

Here the CDR3 DNA reads TGCAGCGTTGGCTCTCAGGGGTGGTCGGGCGAGCAGTACTTC. Translated, it gives CSVGSQGWSGEQYF. The chain employs TRBV29-1 and TRBJ2-7; TRBD1 might be the D (6 bases). V gave up 4 bases and J gave up 6 bases, with 19 bases separating them. The CDR3 spans 14 residues. In germline, CDR1 is SQVTM, CDR2 ANQGSEA.